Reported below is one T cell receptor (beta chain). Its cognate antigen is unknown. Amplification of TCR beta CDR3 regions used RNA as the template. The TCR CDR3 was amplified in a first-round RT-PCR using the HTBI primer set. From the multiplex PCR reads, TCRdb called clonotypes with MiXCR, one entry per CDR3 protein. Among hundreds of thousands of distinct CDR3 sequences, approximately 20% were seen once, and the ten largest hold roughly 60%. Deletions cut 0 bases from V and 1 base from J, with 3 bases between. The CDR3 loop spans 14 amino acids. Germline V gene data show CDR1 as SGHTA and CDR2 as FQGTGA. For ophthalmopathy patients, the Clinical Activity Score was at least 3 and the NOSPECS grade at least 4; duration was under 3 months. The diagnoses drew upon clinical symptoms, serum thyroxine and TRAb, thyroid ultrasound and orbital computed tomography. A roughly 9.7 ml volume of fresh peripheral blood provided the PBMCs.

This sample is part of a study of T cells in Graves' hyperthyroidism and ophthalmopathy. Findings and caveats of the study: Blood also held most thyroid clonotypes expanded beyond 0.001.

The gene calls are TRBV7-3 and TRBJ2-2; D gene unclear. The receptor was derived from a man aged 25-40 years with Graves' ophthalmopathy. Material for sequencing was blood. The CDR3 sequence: CASSLTRNTGELFF. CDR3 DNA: TGTGCCAGCAGCTTAACCCGGAACACCGGGGAGCTGTTTTTT.